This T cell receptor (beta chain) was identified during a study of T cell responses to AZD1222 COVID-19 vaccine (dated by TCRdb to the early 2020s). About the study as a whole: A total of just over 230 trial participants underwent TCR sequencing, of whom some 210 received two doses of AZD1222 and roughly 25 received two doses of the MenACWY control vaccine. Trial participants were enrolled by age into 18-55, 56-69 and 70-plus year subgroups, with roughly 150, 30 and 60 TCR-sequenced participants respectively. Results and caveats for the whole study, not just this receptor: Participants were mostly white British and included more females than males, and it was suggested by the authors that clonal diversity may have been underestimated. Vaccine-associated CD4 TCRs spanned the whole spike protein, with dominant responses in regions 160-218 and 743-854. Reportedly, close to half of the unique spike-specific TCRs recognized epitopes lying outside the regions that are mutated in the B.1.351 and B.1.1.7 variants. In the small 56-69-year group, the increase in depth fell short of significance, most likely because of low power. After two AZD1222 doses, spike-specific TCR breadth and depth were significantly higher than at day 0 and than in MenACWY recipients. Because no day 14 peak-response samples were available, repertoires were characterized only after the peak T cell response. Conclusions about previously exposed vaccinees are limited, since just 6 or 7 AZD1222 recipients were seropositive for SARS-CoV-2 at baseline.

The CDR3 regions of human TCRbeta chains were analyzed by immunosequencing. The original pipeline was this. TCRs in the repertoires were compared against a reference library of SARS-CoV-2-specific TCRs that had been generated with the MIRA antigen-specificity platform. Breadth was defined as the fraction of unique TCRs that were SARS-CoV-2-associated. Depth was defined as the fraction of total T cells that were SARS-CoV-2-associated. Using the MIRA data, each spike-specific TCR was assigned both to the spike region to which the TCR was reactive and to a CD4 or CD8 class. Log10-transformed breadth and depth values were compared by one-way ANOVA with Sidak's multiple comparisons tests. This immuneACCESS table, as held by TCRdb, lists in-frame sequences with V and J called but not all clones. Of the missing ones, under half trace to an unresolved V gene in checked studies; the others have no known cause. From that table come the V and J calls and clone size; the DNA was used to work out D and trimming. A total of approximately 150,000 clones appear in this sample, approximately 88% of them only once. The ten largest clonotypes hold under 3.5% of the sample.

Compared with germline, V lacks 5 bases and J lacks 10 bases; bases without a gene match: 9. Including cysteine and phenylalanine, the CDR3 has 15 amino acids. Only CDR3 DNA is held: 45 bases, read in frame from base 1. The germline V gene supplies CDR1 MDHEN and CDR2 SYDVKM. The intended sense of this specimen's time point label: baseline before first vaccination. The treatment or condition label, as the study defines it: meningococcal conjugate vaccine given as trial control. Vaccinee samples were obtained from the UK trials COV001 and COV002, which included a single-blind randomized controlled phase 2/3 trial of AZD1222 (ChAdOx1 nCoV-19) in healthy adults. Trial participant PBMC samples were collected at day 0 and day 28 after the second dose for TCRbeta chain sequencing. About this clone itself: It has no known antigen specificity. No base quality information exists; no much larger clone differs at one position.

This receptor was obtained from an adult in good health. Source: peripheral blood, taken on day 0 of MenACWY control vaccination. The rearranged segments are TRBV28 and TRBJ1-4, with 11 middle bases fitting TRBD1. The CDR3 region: CASSPLGTGGGKLFF. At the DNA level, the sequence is TGTGCCAGCAGTCCTCTCGGGACAGGGGGGGGAAAACTGTTTTTT. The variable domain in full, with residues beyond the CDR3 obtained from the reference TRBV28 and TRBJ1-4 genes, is DVKVTQSSRYLVKRTGEKVFLECVQDMDHENMFWYRQDPGLGLRLIYFSYDVKMKEKGDIPEGYSVSREKKERFSLILESASTNQTSMYLCASSPLGTGGGKLFFGSGTQLSVL.